This T cell receptor (beta chain) was identified in a study of CD8 T cells in ankylosing spondylitis. Study-wide findings and caveats: Blood from ankylosing spondylitis patients appeared to carry a characteristic roughly 8-variant TCR beta motif. Disease-linked clones were found to be CD8+ and relatively rare in peripheral blood. Earlier authors reported some of these motif variants in reactive arthritis synovial fluid and blood.

The sample holds a few counts of this clonotype. What it binds is not known. CDR1 SGHDT and CDR2 YYEEEE come from the germline V gene. The CDR3 runs 16 residues. Trimming removed 4 bases at V and 3 bases at J, with 19 bases between. Quantitative 5'-RACE with molecular barcodes was used to make the TCR beta libraries. TCRdb called the 5' RACE reads again in MiXCR, with one record for every CDR3 protein. The sample carries hundreds of thousands of distinct CDR3 sequences, roughly a quarter recorded once. The sample was blood, either unsorted or a sorted T cell fraction (not recorded which). The rearrangement uses TRBV5-6 and TRBJ1-1; possible D gene TRBD1, 5 bases. The sequence was collected from a male donor with ankylosing spondylitis. The CDR3 sequence: CASSPAGGGVDTEAFF. CDR3 DNA sequence: TGTGCCAGCAGCCCGGCGGGGGGGGGAGTAGACACTGAAGCTTTCTTT.